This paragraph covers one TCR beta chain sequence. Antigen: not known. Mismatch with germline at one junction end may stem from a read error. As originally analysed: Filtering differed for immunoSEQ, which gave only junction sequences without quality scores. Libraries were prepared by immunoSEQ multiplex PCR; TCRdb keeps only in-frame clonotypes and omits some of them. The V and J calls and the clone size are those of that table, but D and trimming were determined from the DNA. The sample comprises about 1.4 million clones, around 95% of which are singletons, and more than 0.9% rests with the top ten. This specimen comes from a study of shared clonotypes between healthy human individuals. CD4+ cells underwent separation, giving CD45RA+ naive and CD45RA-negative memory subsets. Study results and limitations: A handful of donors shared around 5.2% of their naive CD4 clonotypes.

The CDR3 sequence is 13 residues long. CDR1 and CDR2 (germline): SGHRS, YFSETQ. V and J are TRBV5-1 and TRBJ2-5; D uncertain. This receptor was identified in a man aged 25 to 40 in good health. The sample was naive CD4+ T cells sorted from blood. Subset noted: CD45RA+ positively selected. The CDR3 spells CASSLGMRETQYF. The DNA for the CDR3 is TGCGCCAGCAGTTTGGGAATGCGGGAGACCCAGTACTTC.